The clone carrying this T cell receptor beta chain showed up many times. The antigen is undetermined. The germline V gene encodes CDR1 LNHDA and CDR2 SQIVND (reference sequence). CDR3 length: 16 residues. V was pared by 4 bases and J by 0 bases, with 13 bases between. The sample belongs to a study of regulatory T cells in long-lasting Graves disease. Assembly of TCR beta libraries relied on iRepertoire HTBI primers together with Arm-PCR of CDR3 regions. TCRdb itself ran the multiplex PCR reads through MiXCR, one entry per CDR3 protein. The table lists about 220,000 distinct CDR3 sequences, roughly 19% of them singletons. Overall study findings and caveats: TCR diversity was lower in persistent Graves' patients than in newly diagnosed ones.

Time point indicated: newly diagnosed GD, antithyroid drugs for less than 3 months. From PBMCs, RNA was extracted and then used to make the TCR library. Patients came through an endocrinology department, and that department was in Xi'an, China. These same data were also listed under a study on T cells in Graves' hyperthyroidism and ophthalmopathy. That paper notes: An initial round of RT-PCR targeting the TCR CDR3 relied on the HTBI primer set. A model using 13 V-J features told ophthalmopathy apart from stable hyperthyroidism.

The receptor comes from a woman younger than 45 with Graves disease. The chain couples TRBV19 to TRBJ1-3; TRBD1 might be the D (5 bases). Here the sequenced sample was peripheral blood mononuclear cells (PBMCs), taken at new diagnosis, from a patient treated with antithyroid drugs. The CDR3 coding sequence is TGTGCCAGTAGTAGGGGGACCTGGAGCTCTGGAAACACCATATATTTT. Amino acids: CASSRGTWSSGNTIYF.